Following are 24 T cell receptor beta chains from one sample sequenced in a study of shared clonotypes between healthy human individuals. Sequencing was performed with immunoSEQ multiplex PCR; in TCRdb, only in-frame clones are kept and a portion is missing. The table records roughly 2.6 million clones, around nine tenths of them present only once. Source material: naive CD4+ T cells sorted from blood. The sample's subset: CD45RA+ positively selected. The receptors stem from a man aged 18 to 29 in good health.

The chain combines TRBV7-3 with TRBJ2-5; a possible D gene is TRBD2 (7 bases). CDR1 SGHTA and CDR2 FQGTGA come from the germline V gene. CDR3 size: 14 residues. V lost 1 base and J 4 bases, leaving 10 bases between the germline ends. The CDR3 sequence: CASSLMGGGETQYF. The CDR3, as DNA: TGTGCCAGCAGCTTAATGGGAGGGGGAGAGACCCAGTACTTC.

The rearrangement joins TRBV27 to TRBJ1-4; D ambiguous. V shed 5 bases and J shed 5 bases, with 18 bases lying between them. Germline V gives CDR1 MNHEY, CDR2 SMNVEV (reference sequence). The CDR3 sequence is 16 residues long. CDR3 bases: TGTGCCAGCAGTGCCCGATGGGGAATGGGAAATGAAAAACTGTTTTTT. The encoded protein is CASSARWGMGNEKLFF. Full variable domain (outside the CDR3, taken from reference TRBV27 and TRBJ1-4): EAQVTQNPRYLITVTGKKLTVTCSQNMNHEYMSWYRQDPGLGLRQIYYSMNVEVTDKGDVPEGYKVSRKEKRNFPLILESPSPNQTSLYFCASSARWGMGNEKLFFGSGTQLSVL.

In regard to this clone: Other DNA sequences in this specimen translate into the identical CDR3. The genes are TRBV6-1 and TRBJ1-5; 7 positions agree with TRBD1. The germline gives CDR1 MNHNS, CDR2 SASEGT. Losses at the gene ends were 4 bases for V and 0 bases for J; bases not matched to a gene: 3. The CDR3 length is 15 residues. The CDR3: CASSGTGNSNQPQHF. The CDR3 DNA reads as TGTGCCAGCAGTGGGACAGGAAATAGCAATCAGCCCCAGCATTTT.

The chain joins TRBV7-2 to TRBJ2-7, with 10 bases lining up with TRBD2. With 1 base clipped from V and 2 bases from J, the junction kept 2 bases outside the gene matches. The CDR3 contains 15 residues. Germline CDR1 SGHTA, CDR2 FQGNSA. The CDR3 nucleotides are TGTGCCAGCAGCTTAGTGGGGACTAGCGCCTACGAGCAGTACTTC. Protein product: CASSLVGTSAYEQYF. The whole variable domain, filled in from reference TRBV7-2 and TRBJ2-7, reads GAGVSQSPSNKVTEKGKDVELRCDPISGHTALYWYRQSLGQGLEFLIYFQGNSAPDKSGLPSDRFSAERTGGSVSTLTIQRTQQEDSAVYLCASSLVGTSAYEQYFGPGTRLTVT.

This clone has only one observation. The chain employs TRBV9 and TRBJ2-3; the match to TRBD2 covers 10 bases. Unmatched junction bases numbered 7, after V lost 3 bases and J lost 6 bases. The length of the CDR3 is 15 residues. Germline-derived CDR1 and CDR2 are SGDLS and YYNGEE. CDR3 sequence reads: CASSEGASGSDTQYF. Here the CDR3 DNA reads TGTGCCAGCAGCGAAGGGGCTAGCGGGAGTGATACGCAGTATTTT.

The V gene is TRBV11-2, the J gene TRBJ2-6; 7 positions agree with TRBD1. The V gene end was trimmed by 1 base and the J gene end by 0 bases; junction bases not matched to a gene: 6. Germline CDR1 reads SGHAT; CDR2 reads FQNNGV. CDR3 length: 18 amino acids. The CDR3 DNA is TGTGCCAGCAGCTTAGCTCCAGGGGGATTCTCTGGGGCCAACGTCCTGACTTTC. Protein: CASSLAPGGFSGANVLTF.

This chain links TRBV18 with TRBJ2-6; D might be TRBD1 (6 bases). The V and J ends lost 3 bases and 4 bases respectively, with 13 bases between them. Per germline, CDR1 KGHSH and CDR2 LQKENI. This CDR3 is 16 amino acids long. CDR3 loop: CASSPTTGTGANVLTF. The CDR3 region has the DNA TGTGCCAGCTCACCGACAACAGGGACCGGGGCCAACGTCCTGACTTTC.

This chain uses TRBV28 with TRBJ2-3; 8 nucleotides line up with TRBD1. Germline CDR1 and CDR2: MDHEN and SYDVKM. The junction had 14 bases not matched to a gene; V was cut back by 1 base and J by 2 bases. CDR3 length: 19 residues. The CDR3 DNA is TGTGCCAGCAGTTTATTCTTGAGTCGGCAGGGGGCGAACACAGATACGCAGTATTTT. Protein: CASSLFLSRQGANTDTQYF.

The V gene is TRBV10-3, the J gene TRBJ2-3; 7 nucleotides agree with TRBD2. Trimming removed 2 bases from V and 6 bases from J; junction bases left unmatched: 5. The CDR3 is 14 residues long. Germline loops: CDR1 ENHRY, CDR2 SYGVKD. The CDR3, as DNA: TGTGCCATCAGTGAGGGGGAAGCGGGGGATACGCAGTATTTT. This codes for CAISEGEAGDTQYF.

The chain couples TRBV7-3 to TRBJ2-7; TRBD2 matches at 10 bases. The length of the CDR3 is 15 residues. The J segment lost 4 bases and the V segment lost 5 bases, leaving 8 bases of the junction unmatched. Germline V lookup: CDR1 SGHTA, CDR2 FQGTGA. CDR3 region: CASSPYSGGSYEQYF. The CDR3 DNA is TGTGCCAGCAGCCCATATAGCGGGGGGTCATACGAGCAGTACTTC.

The rearrangement links TRBV7-6 to TRBJ2-5; tentatively, D is TRBD1 or TRBD2 (5 bases each). V dropped 7 bases and J dropped 2 bases, with 20 bases sitting between them. This CDR3 comprises 16 residues. Germline CDR1 and CDR2: SGHVS and FNYEAQ. The CDR3 loop is CASIATPGRTQETQYF. Written as DNA, the CDR3 is TGTGCCAGCATCGCAACTCCGGGACGGACACAAGAGACCCAGTACTTC.

Points on this clone: This sample includes further DNA sequences coding for the same CDR3. This chain joins TRBV6-6 and TRBJ2-7; D is unclear. Germline V gene sequence: CDR1 MNHNY, CDR2 SVGAGI (reference sequence). The CDR3 extends over 13 amino acids. With 0 bases removed from V and 3 bases from J, the gap between germline ends came to 6 bases. In nucleotides, the CDR3 is TGTGCCAGCAGTTACTCGGAAGGCTACGAGCAGTACTTC. Its translation is CASSYSEGYEQYF.

The V and J genes are TRBV25-1 and TRBJ1-6; D may be TRBD1 (5 bases). Germline values: CDR1 MGHDK, CDR2 SYGVNS. The CDR3 consists of 14 residues. V was trimmed by 7 bases and J by 7 bases, leaving 14 bases between them. The CDR3 loop is CASNHQGWNSPLHF. In DNA, the CDR3 is TGTGCCAGCAACCACCAGGGTTGGAATTCACCCCTCCACTTT.

A single count supports this clone. J is TRBJ2-7 and V is TRBV2, with D maybe TRBD1 (5 bases). Trimming shortened V by 9 bases and J by 5 bases, and 20 bases separated the two germline ends. This CDR3 region has 14 residues. Germline CDR1 reads SNHLY; CDR2 reads FYNNEI. The CDR3 here is CARSIRASYNEQYF. As DNA, the CDR3 is TGTGCCAGGTCCATCAGGGCGTCTTATAACGAGCAGTACTTC.

V gene TRBV2 combines with J gene TRBJ2-2; no clear D gene. Trimming left V 6 bases short and J 1 base short, with 9 bases between. The CDR3 is 14 amino acids. Germline loops: CDR1 SNHLY, CDR2 FYNNEI. The CDR3 loop is CASSTDQNTGELFF. The DNA of the CDR3 is TGTGCCAGCAGCACAGACCAGAACACCGGGGAGCTGTTTTTT.

The V gene is TRBV2, the J gene TRBJ1-4; 11 nucleotides match TRBD1. The J segment lost 7 bases and the V segment lost 6 bases, leaving 10 bases of the junction unmatched. The CDR3 runs 16 residues. Per the germline V gene, CDR1 is SNHLY and CDR2 is FYNNEI. The CDR3 DNA follows: TGTGCCAGCAGGTCCGGGACAGGGGGAGGCGGTGAAAAACTGTTTTTT. This encodes CASRSGTGGGGEKLFF.

The V and J genes are TRBV5-4 and TRBJ2-4, with D possibly being TRBD1 or TRBD2 (5 bases each). V was cut by 4 bases and J by 8 bases, with 16 bases left in between. CDR3 length: 14 residues. In germline, CDR1 is SGHNT, CDR2 YYREEE (reference sequence). CDR3 sequence: CASSKDTLEDIQYF. The CDR3 nucleotides read TGTGCCAGCAGCAAGGACACCTTGGAGGACATTCAGTACTTC. Based on the CDR3 plus reference TRBV5-4 and TRBJ2-4, the full variable domain is ETGVTQSPTHLIKTRGQQVTLRCSSQSGHNTVSWYQQALGQGPQFIFQYYREEENGRGNFPPRFSGLQFPNYSSELNVNALELDDSALYLCASSKDTLEDIQYFGAGTRLSVL.

The rearrangement links TRBV4-1 to TRBJ2-4, with TRBD1 identical over 8 bases. Trimming removed 2 bases from V and 2 bases from J; junction bases left unmatched: 14. Germline-derived CDR1 and CDR2 are MGHRA and YSYEKL. The CDR3 is 19 amino acids. CDR3 in amino acids: CASSQYGQGSLGSKNIQYF. The CDR3 nucleotides are TGCGCCAGCAGCCAATATGGACAGGGCTCTCTGGGATCCAAAAACATTCAGTACTTC.

This clone was seen only a few times. The gene calls are TRBV25-1 and TRBJ1-6, with TRBD1 as a possible D gene (5 bases). V was pared by 6 bases and J by 6 bases, with 12 bases between. The germline CDR1 and CDR2 sequences are MGHDK and SYGVNS. The CDR3 has 14 residues. CDR3 residues: CASSPGQGNSPLHF. CDR3 coding DNA: TGTGCCAGCAGCCCAGGGCAGGGTAATTCACCCCTCCACTTT. The full variable domain, rest sourced from reference TRBV25-1 and TRBJ1-6, is EADIYQTPRYLVIGTGKKITLECSQTMGHDKMYWYQQDPGMELHLIHYSYGVNSTEKGDLSSESTVSRIRTEHFPLTLESARPSHTSQYLCASSPGQGNSPLHFGNGTRLTVT.

CDR3: CASALGTSGGPGYEQYF. CDR3 DNA: TGTGCCAGCGCGTTGGGGACTAGCGGGGGGCCCGGCTACGAGCAGTACTTC. V gene TRBV28 combines with J gene TRBJ2-7, with TRBD2 matching over 15 bases. CDR1 is MDHEN and CDR2 is SYDVKM in the germline V gene. This CDR3 comprises 17 residues. J lost 3 bases, V lost 8 bases, and 11 bases had no gene match. Full variable domain (missing parts from reference TRBV28 and TRBJ2-7): DVKVTQSSRYLVKRTGEKVFLECVQDMDHENMFWYRQDPGLGLRLIYFSYDVKMKEKGDIPEGYSVSREKKERFSLILESASTNQTSMYLCASALGTSGGPGYEQYFGPGTRLTVT.

This chain connects TRBV5-1 to TRBJ2-1; TRBD2 matches at 8 bases. Looked up from germline, CDR1 is SGHRS and CDR2 is YFSETQ. This CDR3 region has 13 residues. The V gene end was trimmed by 1 base and the J gene end by 7 bases; junction bases not matched to a gene: 1. The CDR3 spells CASSLSSGNEQFF. CDR3 coding DNA: TGCGCCAGCAGCTTGTCTAGCGGGAATGAGCAGTTCTTC. Supplemented by reference TRBV5-1 and TRBJ2-1, the full variable domain reads KAGVTQTPRYLIKTRGQQVTLSCSPISGHRSVSWYQQTPGQGLQFLFEYFSETQRNKGNFPGRFSGRQFSNSRSEMNVSTLELGDSALYLCASSLSSGNEQFFGPGTRLTVL.

The J gene is TRBJ2-1, the V gene TRBV2, with D tentatively TRBD2 (6 bases). CDR3 size: 14 residues. CDR1 is SNHLY, CDR2 FYNNEI, per germline. Trimming removed 4 bases at V and 7 bases at J, with 14 bases between. CDR3 protein: CASSVEHRGNEQFF. Here the CDR3 DNA reads TGTGCCAGCAGTGTGGAACACCGGGGGAATGAGCAGTTCTTC.

On this clone: Other DNA variants within this sample encode the same CDR3. V and J are TRBV18 and TRBJ2-7; TRBD2 matches at 14 bases. With 3 bases clipped from V and 6 bases from J, the junction kept 1 base outside the gene matches. The CDR3 length is 14 residues. Per germline, CDR1 KGHSH and CDR2 LQKENI. CDR3 DNA sequence: TGTGCCAGCTCACCGGGACTAGCGGGGGCCGAGCAGTACTTC. Its protein is CASSPGLAGAEQYF.

The chain links TRBV25-1 to TRBJ2-6, with a possible D match to TRBD1 (5 bases). V lost 5 bases and J 5 bases, leaving 22 bases between the germline ends. Looked up from germline, CDR1 is MGHDK and CDR2 is SYGVNS. CDR3 length: 18 residues. The chain's CDR3 is CASSSMLTGQSRANVLTF. CDR3 DNA: TGTGCCAGCAGTTCTATGTTAACTGGACAAAGTCGGGCCAACGTCCTGACTTTC.